The T cell receptor beta chain under discussion was sequenced for a study of T cells after yellow fever vaccination. Study-wide findings and caveats: Weaker, the secondary response had a peak occurring faster, on day 5 versus 15.

Remarks on this clonotype: Antigen unknown.

CDR3 length equals 14 residues. V was shortened by 5 bases and J by 5 bases, with 15 bases between the two germline ends. Per germline, CDR1 SGHVS and CDR2 FQNEAQ. TCRdb re-called the 5' RACE reads through MiXCR, storing one row per CDR3 protein. The sample lists under 300,000 distinct CDR3 sequences; approximately 13% were seen once. The chain couples TRBV7-8 to TRBJ2-5; TRBD1 might be the D (5 bases). This TCR was recovered from a young man who received the YFV17D yellow fever vaccine. The sample here was CD4+ T cells sorted from PBMCs, taken 45 days after the yellow fever booster vaccination. The CDR3 region has the DNA TGTGCCAGCAGCCCCCGCGTCAAGGGGGAGACCCAGTACTTC. The encoded protein is CASSPRVKGETQYF.